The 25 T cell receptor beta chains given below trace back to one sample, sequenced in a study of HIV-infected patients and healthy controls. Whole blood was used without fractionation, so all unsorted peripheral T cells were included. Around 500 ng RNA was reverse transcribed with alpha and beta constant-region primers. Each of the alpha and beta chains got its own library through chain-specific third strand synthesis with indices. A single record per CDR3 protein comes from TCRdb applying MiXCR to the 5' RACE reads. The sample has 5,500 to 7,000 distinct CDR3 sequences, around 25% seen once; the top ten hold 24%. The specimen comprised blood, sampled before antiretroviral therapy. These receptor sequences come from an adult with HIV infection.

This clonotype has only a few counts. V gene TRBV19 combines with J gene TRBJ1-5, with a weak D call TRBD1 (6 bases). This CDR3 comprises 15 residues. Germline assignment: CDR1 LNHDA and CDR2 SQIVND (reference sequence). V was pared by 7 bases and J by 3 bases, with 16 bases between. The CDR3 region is CASTKRGADNQPQHF. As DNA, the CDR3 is TGTGCCAGTACCAAGAGGGGGGCGGACAATCAGCCCCAGCATTTT.

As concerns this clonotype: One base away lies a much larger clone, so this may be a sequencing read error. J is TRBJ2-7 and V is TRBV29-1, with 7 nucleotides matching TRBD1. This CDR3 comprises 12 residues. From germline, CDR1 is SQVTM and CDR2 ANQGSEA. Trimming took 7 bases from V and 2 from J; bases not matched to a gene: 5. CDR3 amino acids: CSAGQVTYEQYF. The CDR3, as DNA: TGCAGCGCTGGACAGGTGACCTACGAGCAGTACTTC.

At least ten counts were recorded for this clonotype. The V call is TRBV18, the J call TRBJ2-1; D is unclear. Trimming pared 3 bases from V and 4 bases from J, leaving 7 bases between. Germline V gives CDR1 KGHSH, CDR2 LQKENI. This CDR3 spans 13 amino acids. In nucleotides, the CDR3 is TGTGCCAGCTCACCCCTGGGGTACAATGAGCAGTTCTTC. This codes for CASSPLGYNEQFF.

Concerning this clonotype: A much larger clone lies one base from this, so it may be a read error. CDR3 nucleotide sequence: TGTGACAGCAGCCCCGTGAGGGGACAAGATACGCAGTATTTT. Encoded protein: CDSSPVRGQDTQYF. J is TRBJ2-3 and V is TRBV7-6; maybe TRBD1 (6 bases). CDR1 is SGHVS, CDR2 FNYEAQ, per germline. This CDR3 contains 14 residues.

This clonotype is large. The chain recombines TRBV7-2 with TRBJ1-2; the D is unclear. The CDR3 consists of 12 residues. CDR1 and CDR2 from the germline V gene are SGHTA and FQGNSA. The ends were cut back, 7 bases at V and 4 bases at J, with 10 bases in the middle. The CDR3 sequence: CASTGAAYGYTF. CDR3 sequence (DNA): TGTGCCAGCACCGGCGCAGCCTATGGCTACACCTTC.

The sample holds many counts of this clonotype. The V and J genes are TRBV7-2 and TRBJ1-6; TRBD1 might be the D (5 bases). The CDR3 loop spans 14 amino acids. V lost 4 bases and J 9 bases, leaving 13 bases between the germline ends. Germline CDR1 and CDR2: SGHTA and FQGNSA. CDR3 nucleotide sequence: TGTGCCAGCAGCTCGGGACCGACTAGTTCACCCCTCCACTTT. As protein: CASSSGPTSSPLHF.

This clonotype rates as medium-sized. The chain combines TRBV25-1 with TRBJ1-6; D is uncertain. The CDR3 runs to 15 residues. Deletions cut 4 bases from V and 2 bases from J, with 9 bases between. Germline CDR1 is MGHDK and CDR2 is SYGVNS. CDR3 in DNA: TGTGCCAGCAGTGGCGAGGTGACCTATAATTCACCCCTCCACTTT. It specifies CASSGEVTYNSPLHF.

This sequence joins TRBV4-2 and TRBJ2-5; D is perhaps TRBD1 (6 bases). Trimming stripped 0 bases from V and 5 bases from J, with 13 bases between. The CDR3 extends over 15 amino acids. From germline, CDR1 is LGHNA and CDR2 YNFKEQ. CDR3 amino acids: CASSQELGASETQYF. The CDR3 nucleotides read TGTGCCAGCAGCCAAGAACTGGGGGCAAGCGAGACCCAGTACTTC.

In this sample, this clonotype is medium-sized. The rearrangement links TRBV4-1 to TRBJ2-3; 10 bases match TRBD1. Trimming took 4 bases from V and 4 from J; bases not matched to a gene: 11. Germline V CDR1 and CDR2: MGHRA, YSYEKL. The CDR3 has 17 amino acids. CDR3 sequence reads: CASSLQVGTGVPDTQYF. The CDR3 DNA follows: TGCGCCAGCAGCCTGCAGGTGGGGACAGGGGTCCCAGATACGCAGTATTTT.

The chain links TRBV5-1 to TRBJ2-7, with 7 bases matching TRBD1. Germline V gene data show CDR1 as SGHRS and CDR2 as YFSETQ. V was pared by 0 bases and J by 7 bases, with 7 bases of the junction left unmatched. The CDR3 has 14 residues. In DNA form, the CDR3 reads TGCGCCAGCAGCTTGGGGACAGGCGGCAGGGAGCAGTACTTC. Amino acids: CASSLGTGGREQYF.

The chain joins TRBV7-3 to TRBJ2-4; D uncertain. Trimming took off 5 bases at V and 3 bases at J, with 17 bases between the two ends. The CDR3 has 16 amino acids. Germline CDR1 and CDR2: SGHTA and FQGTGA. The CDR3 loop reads CASSRVGLSGKNIQYF. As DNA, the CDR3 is TGTGCCAGCAGCCGCGTGGGCCTGTCCGGCAAAAACATTCAGTACTTC.

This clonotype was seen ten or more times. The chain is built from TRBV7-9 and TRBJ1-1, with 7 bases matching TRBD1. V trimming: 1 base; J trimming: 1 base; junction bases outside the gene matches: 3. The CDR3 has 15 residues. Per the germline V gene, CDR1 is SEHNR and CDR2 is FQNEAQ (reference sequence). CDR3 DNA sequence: TGTGCCAGCAGCTTAGGGGCAGGGGGGAACACTGAAGCTTTCTTT. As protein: CASSLGAGGNTEAFF.

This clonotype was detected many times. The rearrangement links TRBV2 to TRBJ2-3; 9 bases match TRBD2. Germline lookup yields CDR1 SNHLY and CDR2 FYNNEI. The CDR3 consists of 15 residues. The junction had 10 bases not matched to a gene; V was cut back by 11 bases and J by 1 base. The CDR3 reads CAGHGERGGTDTQYF. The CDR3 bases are TGTGCCGGCCACGGGGAGCGGGGGGGCACAGATACGCAGTATTTT.

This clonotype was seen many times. In DNA, the CDR3 is TGCGCCAGCAGCCAAGTTGAAGCTGCCTCCTCTGGAAACACCATATATTTT. It translates to CASSQVEAASSGNTIYF. The chain recombines TRBV4-1 with TRBJ1-3; D unresolved. CDR3 length equals 17 residues. Trimming cost V 1 base and J 0 bases, with 13 bases left between them. Germline V gives CDR1 MGHRA, CDR2 YSYEKL.

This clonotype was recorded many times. As DNA, the CDR3 is TGTGCCAGCAGTGGTCGGGGAGGCACTGAAGCTTTCTTT. As protein: CASSGRGGTEAFF. The gene calls are TRBV2 and TRBJ1-1, with D uncertain. V was shortened by 4 bases and J by 4 bases, with 10 bases between the two germline ends. Germline V lookup: CDR1 SNHLY, CDR2 FYNNEI. This CDR3 region has 13 residues.

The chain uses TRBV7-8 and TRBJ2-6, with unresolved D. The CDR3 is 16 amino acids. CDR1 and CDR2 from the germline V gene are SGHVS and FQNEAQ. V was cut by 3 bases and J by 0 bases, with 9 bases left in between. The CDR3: CASSFVHPSGANVLTF. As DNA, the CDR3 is TGTGCCAGCAGCTTCGTACACCCCTCTGGGGCCAACGTCCTGACTTTC.

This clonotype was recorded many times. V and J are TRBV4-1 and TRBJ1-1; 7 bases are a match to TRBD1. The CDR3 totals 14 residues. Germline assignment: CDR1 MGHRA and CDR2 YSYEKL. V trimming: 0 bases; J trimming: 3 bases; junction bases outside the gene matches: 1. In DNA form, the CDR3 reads TGCGCCAGCAGCCAAGACAGGGGGTACACTGAAGCTTTCTTT. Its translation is CASSQDRGYTEAFF.

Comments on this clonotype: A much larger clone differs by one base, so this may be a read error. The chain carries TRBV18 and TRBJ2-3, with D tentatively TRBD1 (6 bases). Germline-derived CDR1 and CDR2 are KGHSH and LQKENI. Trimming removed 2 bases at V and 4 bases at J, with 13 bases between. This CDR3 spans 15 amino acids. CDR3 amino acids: CASSPVAGVPDTQYF. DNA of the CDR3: TGTGCCAGCTCACCAGTGGCAGGGGTCCCAGATACGCAGTATTTT.

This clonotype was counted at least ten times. The CDR3 loop is CASSLKTWAGELFF. The DNA for the CDR3 is TGTGCCAGCTCCCTAAAGACTTGGGCCGGGGAGCTGTTTTTT. The chain is built from TRBV27 and TRBJ2-2; D is undetermined. This CDR3 spans 14 amino acids. Germline V gives CDR1 MNHEY, CDR2 SMNVEV (reference sequence). V lost 8 bases, J lost 6 bases, and 16 bases lay in between.

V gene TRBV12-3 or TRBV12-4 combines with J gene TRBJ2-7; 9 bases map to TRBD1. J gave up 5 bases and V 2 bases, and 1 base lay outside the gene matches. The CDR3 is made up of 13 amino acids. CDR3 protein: CASSLWDRDEQYF. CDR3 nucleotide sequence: TGTGCCAGCAGTTTATGGGACAGGGACGAGCAGTACTTC.

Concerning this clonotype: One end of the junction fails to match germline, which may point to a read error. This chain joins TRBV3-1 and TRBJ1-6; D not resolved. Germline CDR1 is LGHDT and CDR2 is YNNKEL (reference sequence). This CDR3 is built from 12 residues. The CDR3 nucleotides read TGTGCCAGCAGCCTCCCCCCAGCACCCCTCAACTTT. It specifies CASSLPPAPLNF.

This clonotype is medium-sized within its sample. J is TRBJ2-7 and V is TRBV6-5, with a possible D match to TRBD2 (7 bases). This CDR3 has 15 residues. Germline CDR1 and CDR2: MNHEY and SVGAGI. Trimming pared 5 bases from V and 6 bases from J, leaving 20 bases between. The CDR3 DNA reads TGTGCCAGCAGTCTGGCGCAGGGAGGGGGGCTCGAGCAGTACTTC. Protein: CASSLAQGGGLEQYF.

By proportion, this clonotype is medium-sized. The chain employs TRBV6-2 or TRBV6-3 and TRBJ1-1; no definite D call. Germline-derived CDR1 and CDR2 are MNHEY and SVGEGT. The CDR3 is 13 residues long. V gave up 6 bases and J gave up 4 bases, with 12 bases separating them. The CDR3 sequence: CASRLTSGTEAFF. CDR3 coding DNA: TGTGCCAGCAGACTGACATCGGGCACTGAAGCTTTCTTT.

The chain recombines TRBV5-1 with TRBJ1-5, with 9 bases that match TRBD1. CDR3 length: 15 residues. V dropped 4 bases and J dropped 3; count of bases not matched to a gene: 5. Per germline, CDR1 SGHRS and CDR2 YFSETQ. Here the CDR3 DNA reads TGCGCCAGCAGCCCTGGGACAGGGATCAATCAGCCCCAGCATTTT. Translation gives CASSPGTGINQPQHF. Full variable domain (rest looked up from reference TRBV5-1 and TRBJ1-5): KAGVTQTPRYLIKTRGQQVTLSCSPISGHRSVSWYQQTPGQGLQFLFEYFSETQRNKGNFPGRFSGRQFSNSRSEMNVSTLELGDSALYLCASSPGTGINQPQHFGDGTRLSIL.

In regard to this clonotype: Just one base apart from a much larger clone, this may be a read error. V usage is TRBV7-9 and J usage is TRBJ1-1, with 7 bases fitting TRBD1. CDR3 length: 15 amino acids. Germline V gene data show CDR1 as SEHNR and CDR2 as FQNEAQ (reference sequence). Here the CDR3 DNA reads TGTGCCAGCAGCTTAGGGGCAGGGGGGAACACTGAAGATTTCTTT. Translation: CASSLGAGGNTEDFF.